The 27 T cell receptor beta chains below were found in one sample sequenced in a study of blood T cells in healthy people across ages. It was with a sample-barcoded 5' primer and a J-beta primer mix that a second PCR of about 7 to 12 cycles was run. Using its own MiXCR run on the 5' RACE reads, TCRdb lists one record per CDR3 protein. The sample lists around 780,000 distinct CDR3 sequences; roughly 56% were seen once. The sequenced sample was blood. The receptors derive from a man aged 35 to 55 in good health.

The genes are TRBV6-5 and TRBJ2-3, with a possible D match to TRBD1 (6 bases). The V gene's germline CDR1 is MNHEY and CDR2 SVGAGI. The V gene lost 0 bases and the J gene lost 5 bases, with 12 bases spanning the gap. The CDR3 length is 15 residues. Here the CDR3 reads CASSYSWGRLDTQYF. Here the CDR3 DNA reads TGTGCCAGCAGTTACTCGTGGGGGCGATTAGATACGCAGTATTTT.

This clonotype appeared a few times. V and J are TRBV7-2 and TRBJ2-1; D call uncertain. Germline lookup yields CDR1 SGHTA and CDR2 FQGNSA. Trimming left V 5 bases short and J 3 bases short, with 8 bases between. The CDR3 runs 13 residues. As DNA, the CDR3 is TGTGCCAGCAGCCGGAGATTCTACAATGAGCAGTTCTTC. Protein: CASSRRFYNEQFF.

V gene TRBV20-1 combines with J gene TRBJ1-2, with no clear D. The CDR3 has 14 amino acids. V shed 2 bases and J shed 1 base, with 11 bases lying between them. Germline V lookup: CDR1 DFQATT, CDR2 SNEGSKA (reference sequence). The CDR3: CSARSAESNYGYTF. The CDR3, as DNA: TGCAGTGCTAGATCCGCGGAAAGTAACTATGGCTACACCTTC.

V gene TRBV4-2 combines with J gene TRBJ2-1; 9 bases match TRBD2. This CDR3 comprises 16 residues. V gave up 0 bases and J gave up 4 bases; unmatched junction bases: 4. Germline V gene lookup returns CDR1 LGHNA and CDR2 YNFKEQ. CDR3 nucleotide sequence: TGTGCCAGCAGCCAAGATACCAGCGGGGGGTACAATGAGCAGTTCTTC. Translated, it gives CASSQDTSGGYNEQFF.

This clonotype was seen once. In DNA form, the CDR3 reads TGCAGTGCTTTCCGGCCGGTCCGCAGGAGAAATTACGAGCAGTACTTC. Its translation is CSAFRPVRRRNYEQYF. The rearrangement links TRBV20-1 to TRBJ2-7; D not certain. Trimming took off 5 bases at V and 4 bases at J, with 24 bases between the two ends. This CDR3 has 16 residues. CDR1 DFQATT and CDR2 SNEGSKA come from the germline V gene (reference sequence).

The chain combines TRBV29-1 with TRBJ2-4; 8 nucleotides agree with TRBD1. This CDR3 contains 15 residues. Germline CDR1 SQVTM, CDR2 ANQGSEA. Trimming took 4 bases from V and 6 from J; bases not matched to a gene: 11. CDR3 nucleotides: TGCAGCGTTGTCATCCCAGGGGGCTTGGGAAACATTCAGTACTTC. This encodes CSVVIPGGLGNIQYF.

The genes are TRBV27 and TRBJ1-1; D is perhaps TRBD1 (5 bases). Germline CDR1 reads MNHEY; CDR2 reads SMNVEV (reference sequence). V lost 6 bases and J 0 bases, leaving 14 bases between the germline ends. This CDR3 region has 15 residues. CDR3: CASRVSGRMNTEAFF. For the CDR3, the DNA is TGTGCCAGCAGGGTGTCAGGGCGCATGAACACTGAAGCTTTCTTT.

The V gene is TRBV7-9, the J gene TRBJ2-7; D might be TRBD2 (6 bases). Trimming took off 1 base at V and 0 bases at J, with 13 bases between the two ends. The CDR3 contains 16 residues. CDR1 and CDR2 (germline): SEHNR, FQNEAQ (reference sequence). CDR3 nucleotide sequence: TGTGCCAGCAGCTTAGGCGGGGAAATTAGCTCCTACGAGCAGTACTTC. As protein: CASSLGGEISSYEQYF. Full variable domain (rest looked up from reference TRBV7-9 and TRBJ2-7): DTGVSQNPRHKITKRGQNVTFRCDPISEHNRLYWYRQTLGQGPEFLTYFQNEAQLEKSRLLSDRFSAERPKGSFSTLEIQRTEQGDSAMYLCASSLGGEISSYEQYFGPGTRLTVT.

The chain recombines TRBV20-1 with TRBJ2-1; 13 bases are a match to TRBD2. This CDR3 contains 16 residues. Germline trimming cut 0 bases from V and 7 bases from J; bases unmatched to any gene: 6. CDR1 and CDR2 from the germline V gene are DFQATT and SNEGSKA (reference sequence). CDR3 nucleotides: TGCAGTGCTAGAGATCCAGGACTAGCGGGAGCTAATGAGCAGTTCTTC. It encodes CSARDPGLAGANEQFF.

The chain recombines TRBV7-2 with TRBJ1-3; TRBD1 agrees at 7 bases. The V gene end was trimmed by 5 bases and the J gene end by 4 bases; junction bases not matched to a gene: 8. In germline, CDR1 is SGHTA, CDR2 FQGNSA. The CDR3 loop spans 15 amino acids. CDR3 coding DNA: TGTGCCAGCAGCCCCAGACAGGGCCCGGGAAACACCATATATTTT. Encoded protein: CASSPRQGPGNTIYF.

This chain joins TRBV14 and TRBJ2-5; 7 bases are a match to TRBD2. The V gene's germline CDR1 is SGHDN and CDR2 FVKESK. With 6 bases clipped from V and 1 base from J, the junction kept 5 bases outside the gene matches. The CDR3 length is 14 residues. The CDR3 protein is CASRQSGTQETQYF. The CDR3 coding sequence is TGTGCCAGCAGACAAAGCGGGACCCAAGAGACCCAGTACTTC.

The J gene is TRBJ1-5, the V gene TRBV27; 12 positions match TRBD1. The CDR3 is made up of 17 amino acids. V trimming: 5 bases; J trimming: 7 bases; junction bases outside the gene matches: 12. Germline values: CDR1 MNHEY, CDR2 SMNVEV (reference sequence). Here the CDR3 reads CASSPGTGGGSGQPQHF. In DNA, the CDR3 is TGTGCCAGCAGTCCCGGGACAGGGGGCGGTAGCGGGCAGCCCCAGCATTTT.

The rearrangement uses TRBV20-1 and TRBJ2-3; tentative D call: TRBD1 (5 bases). Germline assignment: CDR1 DFQATT and CDR2 SNEGSKA (reference sequence). This CDR3 region has 16 residues. Trimming removed 1 base at V and 0 bases at J, with 14 bases between. CDR3 in DNA: TGCAGTGCTAGAGCGGAAACCAGGGATAGCACAGATACGCAGTATTTT. Its translation: CSARAETRDSTDTQYF.

In its sample, this clonotype was seen a few times. The genes are TRBV20-1 and TRBJ2-1; D may be TRBD1 or TRBD2 (6 bases each). V was cut by 3 bases and J by 2 bases, with 17 bases left in between. The germline V gene has CDR1 DFQATT and CDR2 SNEGSKA (reference sequence). CDR3 size: 16 residues. The CDR3 loop reads CSARFFEGGAYNEQFF. The CDR3 nucleotides read TGCAGTGCTAGGTTCTTTGAGGGGGGAGCCTACAATGAGCAGTTCTTC.

This sequence joins TRBV3-1 and TRBJ2-4; D gene ambiguous. TRBJ2-5 explains the end of the DNA better; the J call may be wrong. The CDR3 is 15 residues long. Germline V lookup: CDR1 LGHDT, CDR2 YNNKEL (reference sequence). CDR3 nucleotides: TGTGCCAGCAGCCAAGATAGGGCAGTTCGAGAGACCCAGTACTTC. It encodes CASSQDRAVRETQYF.

CDR3 amino acids: CATSSRPGQTNYEQYF. The CDR3 DNA is TGTGCCACCAGCAGTCGCCCGGGACAGACTAACTACGAGCAGTACTTC. The chain combines TRBV15 with TRBJ2-7; 7 positions agree with TRBD1. The CDR3 is made up of 16 amino acids. Looked up from germline, CDR1 is LNHNV and CDR2 is YYDKDF (reference sequence). Trimming took 3 bases from V and 3 from J; bases not matched to a gene: 11.

V is TRBV20-1 and J is TRBJ2-7; 9 nucleotides line up with TRBD2. The junction had 21 bases not matched to a gene; V was cut back by 5 bases and J by 4 bases. Germline V gene lookup returns CDR1 DFQATT and CDR2 SNEGSKA (reference sequence). The CDR3 totals 18 residues. Written as DNA, the CDR3 is TGCAGTGCTCCTTTATCCGGGACTAGCCGTTTGTGGGGTTACGAGCAGTACTTC. This encodes CSAPLSGTSRLWGYEQYF.

This clonotype was counted a few times. The V call is TRBV28, the J call TRBJ1-2; D might be TRBD1 (6 bases). In germline, CDR1 is MDHEN, CDR2 SYDVKM. V was pared by 7 bases and J by 0 bases, with 24 bases between. This CDR3 region has 18 residues. The CDR3 is CASNSRGGPPLANYGYTF. DNA of the CDR3: TGTGCCAGCAATTCGCGGGGGGGCCCACCGTTAGCTAACTATGGCTACACCTTC.

The table lists this clonotype with many counts. This sequence joins TRBV20-1 and TRBJ2-3; D uncertain. This CDR3 contains 16 residues. The germline V gene encodes CDR1 DFQATT and CDR2 SNEGSKA (reference sequence). V shed 4 bases and J shed 0 bases, with 17 bases lying between them. The CDR3 DNA is TGCAGTGCTAATCTCAGACTCGCAACTAGCACAGATACGCAGTATTTT. It specifies CSANLRLATSTDTQYF.

This rearrangement joins TRBV5-5 to TRBJ2-2; 9 nucleotides agree with TRBD1. The CDR3 loop spans 15 amino acids. Germline V lookup: CDR1 SGHKS, CDR2 YYEKEE (reference sequence). Trimming at V came to 7 bases and at J to 4 bases, leaving 8 bases not matched to a gene. This CDR3 reads CASSLGQGGTGELFF. CDR3 in DNA: TGTGCCAGCTCCCTGGGACAGGGTGGCACCGGGGAGCTGTTTTTT.

V is TRBV6-1 and J is TRBJ2-5; 7 positions agree with TRBD2. The V and J ends lost 10 bases and 4 bases, in that order; junction bases with no gene match: 15. Germline-derived CDR1 and CDR2 are MNHNS and SASEGT. The CDR3 sequence is 15 residues long. This chain's CDR3 is CATLGLGTTLETQYF. The CDR3 DNA follows: TGTGCCACCCTAGGACTAGGGACCACCTTAGAGACCCAGTACTTC.

This clonotype came up many times. V gene TRBV10-3 combines with J gene TRBJ2-3, with D unresolved. CDR3 length: 15 amino acids. The V gene's germline CDR1 is ENHRY and CDR2 SYGVKD. V was shortened by 0 bases and J by 4 bases, with 11 bases between the two germline ends. Here the CDR3 reads CAISESDLTPDTQYF. Written as DNA, the CDR3 is TGTGCCATCAGTGAGTCGGACCTCACGCCAGATACGCAGTATTTT.

This clonotype has a single count. J is TRBJ2-5 and V is TRBV7-9; no reliable D call. CDR3 size: 13 residues. Germline values: CDR1 SEHNR, CDR2 FQNEAQ (reference sequence). The germline V and J ends were trimmed by 4 bases and 7 bases, with 13 bases remaining between them. The CDR3: CASSSLSLGTQYF. CDR3 DNA sequence: TGTGCCAGCAGCTCACTAAGCCTAGGGACCCAGTACTTC.

This clonotype was counted many times. V is TRBV24-1 and J is TRBJ2-5, with 10 bases fitting TRBD1. Germline CDR1 and CDR2: KGHDR and SFDVKD. This CDR3 spans 15 amino acids. V trimming: 10 bases; J trimming: 5 bases; junction bases outside the gene matches: 12. CDR3 amino acids: CATGEDRGMLETQYF. The CDR3 DNA follows: TGTGCCACAGGCGAGGACAGGGGGATGTTGGAGACCCAGTACTTC.

This clonotype was picked up a small number of times. The rearrangement uses TRBV29-1 and TRBJ2-3; D call uncertain. Looked up from germline, CDR1 is SQVTM and CDR2 is ANQGSEA. The V gene lost 5 bases and the J gene lost 6 bases, with 15 bases spanning the gap. This CDR3 comprises 13 residues. CDR3 amino acids: CSVNQAVGDTQYF. The CDR3 coding sequence is TGCAGCGTTAACCAGGCGGTCGGGGATACGCAGTATTTT.

This chain joins TRBV27 and TRBJ2-3; a weak D match, TRBD1 (5 bases). Germline CDR1 reads MNHEY; CDR2 reads SMNVEV (reference sequence). The ends were cut back, 6 bases at V and 5 bases at J, with 9 bases in the middle. CDR3 length: 12 amino acids. The CDR3 loop is CASRTRVDTQYF. The CDR3 coding sequence is TGTGCCAGCAGAACCAGGGTAGATACGCAGTATTTT.

The J gene is TRBJ2-3, the V gene TRBV9; no clear D gene. The V and J ends lost 1 base and 8 bases respectively, with 8 bases between them. CDR3 length equals 12 residues. The germline V gene encodes CDR1 SGDLS and CDR2 YYNGEE. The CDR3 DNA follows: TGTGCCAGCAGCGTAACAGTAGGTACGCAGTATTTT. It encodes CASSVTVGTQYF.